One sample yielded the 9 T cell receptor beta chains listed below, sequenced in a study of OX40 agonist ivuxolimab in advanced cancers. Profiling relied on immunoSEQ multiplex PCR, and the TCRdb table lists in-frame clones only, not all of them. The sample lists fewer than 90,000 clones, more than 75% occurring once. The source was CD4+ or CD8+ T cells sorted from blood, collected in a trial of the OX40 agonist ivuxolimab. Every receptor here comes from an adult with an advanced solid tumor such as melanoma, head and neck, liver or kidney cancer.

The CDR3 coding sequence is TGTGCCAGCAGCTTTCGGACCGACGGGGAGCTGTTTTTT. Translated: CASSFRTDGELFF. V and J are TRBV7-2 and TRBJ2-2, with D hard to call. V lost 3 bases, J lost 7 bases, and 9 bases lay in between. Looked up from germline, CDR1 is SGHTA and CDR2 is FQGNSA. The CDR3 loop spans 13 amino acids.

This chain's CDR3 is CASSEWVENTEAFF. The CDR3 DNA is TGTGCCAGCAGTGAATGGGTAGAGAACACTGAAGCTTTCTTT. V is TRBV2 and J is TRBJ1-1; unclear D gene. Between the trimmed V and J ends, which lost 2 bases and 1 base, there was a span of 8 bases. This CDR3 region has 14 residues. Germline V gene lookup returns CDR1 SNHLY and CDR2 FYNNEI. Full variable domain (missing parts from reference TRBV2 and TRBJ1-1): EPEVTQTPSHQVTQMGQEVILRCVPISNHLYFYWYRQILGQKVEFLVSFYNNEISEKSEIFDDQFSVERPDGSNFTLKIRSTKLEDSAMYFCASSEWVENTEAFFGQGTRLTVV.

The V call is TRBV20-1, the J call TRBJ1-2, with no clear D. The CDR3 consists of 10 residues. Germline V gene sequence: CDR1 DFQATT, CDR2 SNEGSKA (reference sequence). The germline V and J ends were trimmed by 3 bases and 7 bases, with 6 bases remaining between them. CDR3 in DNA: TGCAGTGCTAGGGGTGGTGGCTACACCTTC. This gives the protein CSARGGGYTF.

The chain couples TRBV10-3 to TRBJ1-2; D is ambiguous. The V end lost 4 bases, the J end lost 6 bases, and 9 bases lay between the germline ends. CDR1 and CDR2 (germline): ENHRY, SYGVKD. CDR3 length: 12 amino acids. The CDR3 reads CAISGTEHGYTF. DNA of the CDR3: TGTGCCATCAGTGGGACGGAGCATGGCTACACCTTC.

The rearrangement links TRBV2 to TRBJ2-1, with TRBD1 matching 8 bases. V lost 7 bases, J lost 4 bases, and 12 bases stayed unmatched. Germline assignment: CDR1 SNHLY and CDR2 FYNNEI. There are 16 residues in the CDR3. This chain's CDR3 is CASTISGQGRYNEQFF. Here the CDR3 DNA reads TGTGCCAGCACCATTTCCGGACAGGGAAGGTACAATGAGCAGTTCTTC. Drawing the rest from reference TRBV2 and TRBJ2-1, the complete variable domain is EPEVTQTPSHQVTQMGQEVILRCVPISNHLYFYWYRQILGQKVEFLVSFYNNEISEKSEIFDDQFSVERPDGSNFTLKIRSTKLEDSAMYFCASTISGQGRYNEQFFGPGTRLTVL.

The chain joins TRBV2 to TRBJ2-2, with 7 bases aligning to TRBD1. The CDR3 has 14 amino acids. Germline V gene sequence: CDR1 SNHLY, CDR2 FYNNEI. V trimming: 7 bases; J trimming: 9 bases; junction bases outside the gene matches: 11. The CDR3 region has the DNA TGTGCCAGCATATCACAGGGGAGAAGCCGGGAGCTGTTTTTT. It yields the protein CASISQGRSRELFF. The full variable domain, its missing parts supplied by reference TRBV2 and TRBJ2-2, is EPEVTQTPSHQVTQMGQEVILRCVPISNHLYFYWYRQILGQKVEFLVSFYNNEISEKSEIFDDQFSVERPDGSNFTLKIRSTKLEDSAMYFCASISQGRSRELFFGEGSRLTVL.

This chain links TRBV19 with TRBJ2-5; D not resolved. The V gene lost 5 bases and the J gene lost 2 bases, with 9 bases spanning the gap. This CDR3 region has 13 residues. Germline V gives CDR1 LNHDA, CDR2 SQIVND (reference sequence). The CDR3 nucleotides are TGTGCCAGTAGTCCCCAGAGACAAGAGACCCAGTACTTC. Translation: CASSPQRQETQYF.

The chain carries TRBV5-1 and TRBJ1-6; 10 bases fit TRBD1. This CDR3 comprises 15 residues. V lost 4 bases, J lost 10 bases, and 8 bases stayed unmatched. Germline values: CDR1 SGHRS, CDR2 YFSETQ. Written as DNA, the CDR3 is TGCGCCAGCAGCCCTTGGGGACAGGGGAACTCACCCCTCCACTTT. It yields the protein CASSPWGQGNSPLHF.

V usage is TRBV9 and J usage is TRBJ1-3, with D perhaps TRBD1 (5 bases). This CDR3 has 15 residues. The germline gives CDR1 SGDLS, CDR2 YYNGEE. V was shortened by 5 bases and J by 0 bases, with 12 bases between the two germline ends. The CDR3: CASSGDDRSGNTIYF. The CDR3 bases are TGTGCCAGCAGTGGGGACGATCGCTCTGGAAACACCATATATTTT.